Here is one T cell receptor (beta chain) with its context. Its antigen is still unknown. At one end the junction does not follow the germline gene, possibly because of a read error. These data originate in a study of T cell responses to AZD1222 COVID-19 vaccine (dated by TCRdb to about 2021). Regarding the complete study: Because spike-specific TCR depth and breadth did not differ between the two schedules, AZD1222 recipients who got a second dose at roughly 4 weeks were pooled with those who got a second dose at roughly 12 weeks. Enrollment into the trials was organized by age into subgroups of 18-55, 56-69 and 70-plus years, and those subgroups contained approximately 160, 26 and 62 TCR-sequenced participants, respectively. A total of approximately 230 trial participants underwent TCR sequencing, of whom about 210 received two doses of AZD1222 and about 26 received two doses of the MenACWY control vaccine. Findings and caveats that apply to the study as a whole: Nearly half of unique spike-specific TCRs reportedly recognized epitopes outside regions mutated in the B.1.351 and B.1.1.7 variants. In the small 56-69-year group, the increase in depth fell short of significance, most likely because of low power. Participants were mostly white British, with more females than males. The authors suggested clonal diversity may have been underestimated. After two AZD1222 doses, spike-specific TCR breadth and depth were significantly higher than at day 0 and than in MenACWY recipients. No day 14 peak-response samples were available, so repertoires were characterized only after the peak T cell response. Conclusions about previously exposed vaccinees are limited because only 6 or 7 AZD1222 recipients were SARS-CoV-2 seropositive at baseline. The vaccine-associated CD4 TCRs covered the entire spike protein, and the dominant responses fell in regions 160-218 and 743-854.

CDR1 SGHTS and CDR2 YDEGEE were looked up in the germline V gene. The CDR3 covers 12 residues, taking in both the cysteine and the phenylalanine. Left in the record is the CDR3 DNA by itself, 36 bases read in frame from the first base. The CDR3 regions of human TCRbeta chains were analyzed by immunosequencing. The paper's data handling went like this. TCRs in the repertoires were matched against a reference library of SARS-CoV-2-specific TCRs that had been generated with the MIRA antigen-specificity platform. Breadth was defined as the fraction of unique TCRs that were SARS-CoV-2-associated. Depth was defined as the fraction of total T cells that were SARS-CoV-2-associated. Using the MIRA data, every spike-specific TCR was mapped to the spike region that the TCR reacted to and assigned to either a CD4 or a CD8 class. Log10-transformed breadth and depth values were compared by one-way ANOVA with Sidak's multiple comparisons tests. The table was pulled from immuneACCESS by TCRdb, which kept in-frame rearrangements only. Such tables lose some clones; where checked, under half of the loss comes from unresolved V genes, and the rest has no known cause. The V and J calls and the clone size are those of that table, but D and trimming were determined from the DNA. The sample table holds 150,000 or so clones, of which about 90% were seen once. 5% of the sample is held by the ten biggest clonotypes.

The time point label of this sample denotes: baseline before first vaccination. Vaccinee samples came from UK trials COV001 and COV002, including a single-blind randomized controlled phase 2/3 trial of AZD1222 (ChAdOx1 nCoV-19) in healthy adults. For TCRbeta chain sequencing, PBMC samples were collected from trial participants at day 0 and at day 28 after the second dose. This material consisted of peripheral blood, taken on day 0 of AZD1222 vaccination. The TCR sequence derives from an adult in good health. The rearranged segments are TRBV5-8 and TRBJ2-3; the D segment could be TRBD2, given 6 matching bases. The CDR3 here reads CATPLALGQWHF. The sequence in DNA is TGTGCCACCCCCCTAGCGCTGGGCCAGTGGCATTTT.